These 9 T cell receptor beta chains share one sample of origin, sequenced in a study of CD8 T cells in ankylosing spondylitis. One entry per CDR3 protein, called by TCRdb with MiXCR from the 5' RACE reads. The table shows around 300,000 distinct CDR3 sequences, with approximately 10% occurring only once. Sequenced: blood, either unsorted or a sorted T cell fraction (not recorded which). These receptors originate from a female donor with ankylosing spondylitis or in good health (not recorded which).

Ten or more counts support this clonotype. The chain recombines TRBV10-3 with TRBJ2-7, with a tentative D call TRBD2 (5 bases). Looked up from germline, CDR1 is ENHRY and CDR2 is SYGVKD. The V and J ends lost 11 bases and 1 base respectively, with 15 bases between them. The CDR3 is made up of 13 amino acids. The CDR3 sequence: CAVAGGNSYEQYF. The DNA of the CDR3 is TGTGCCGTCGCGGGTGGTAATTCCTACGAGCAGTACTTC.

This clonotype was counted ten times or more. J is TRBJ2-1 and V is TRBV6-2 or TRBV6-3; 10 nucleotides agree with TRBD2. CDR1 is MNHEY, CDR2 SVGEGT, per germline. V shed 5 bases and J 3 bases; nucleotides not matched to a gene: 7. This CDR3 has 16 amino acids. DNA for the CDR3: TGTGCCAGCAGTGATATCAGCGGGAGGGTCTACAATGAGCAGTTCTTC. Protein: CASSDISGRVYNEQFF.

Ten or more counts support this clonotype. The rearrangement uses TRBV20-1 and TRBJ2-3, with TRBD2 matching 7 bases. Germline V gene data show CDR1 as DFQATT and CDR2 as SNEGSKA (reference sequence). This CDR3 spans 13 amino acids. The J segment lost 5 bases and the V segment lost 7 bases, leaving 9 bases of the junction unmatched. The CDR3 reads CSGRAGVLDTQYF. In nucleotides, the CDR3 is TGCAGTGGGCGCGCGGGGGTTCTAGATACGCAGTATTTT.

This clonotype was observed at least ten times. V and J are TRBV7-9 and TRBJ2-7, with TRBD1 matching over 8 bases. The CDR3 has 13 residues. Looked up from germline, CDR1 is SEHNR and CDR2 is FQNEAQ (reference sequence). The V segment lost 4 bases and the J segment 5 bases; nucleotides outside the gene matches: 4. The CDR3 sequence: CASSWTGSDEQYF. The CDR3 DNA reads TGTGCCAGCAGCTGGACAGGGTCAGACGAGCAGTACTTC.

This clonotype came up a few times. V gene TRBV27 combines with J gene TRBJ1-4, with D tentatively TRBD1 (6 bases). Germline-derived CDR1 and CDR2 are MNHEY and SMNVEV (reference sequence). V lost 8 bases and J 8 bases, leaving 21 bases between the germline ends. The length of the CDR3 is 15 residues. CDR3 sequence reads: CASGQSGRIGEKLFF. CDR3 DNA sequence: TGTGCCAGCGGACAGAGTGGCAGGATTGGGGAAAAACTGTTTTTT.

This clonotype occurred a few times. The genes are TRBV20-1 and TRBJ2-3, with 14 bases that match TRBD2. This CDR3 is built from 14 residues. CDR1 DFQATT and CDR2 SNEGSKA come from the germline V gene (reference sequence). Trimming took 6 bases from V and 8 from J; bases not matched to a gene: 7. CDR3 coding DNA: TGCAGTGCGACTAGCGGGGGGGCGGGCGGTACGCAGTATTTT. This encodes CSATSGGAGGTQYF.

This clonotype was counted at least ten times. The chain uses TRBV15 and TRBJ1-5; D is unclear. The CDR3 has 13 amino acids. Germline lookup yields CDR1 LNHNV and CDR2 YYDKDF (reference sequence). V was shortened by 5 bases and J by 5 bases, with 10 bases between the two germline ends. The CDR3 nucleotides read TGTGCCACCAGCTTGGAGGGAGATCAGCCCCAGCATTTT. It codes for CATSLEGDQPQHF. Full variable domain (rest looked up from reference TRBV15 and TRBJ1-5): DAMVIQNPRYQVTQFGKPVTLSCSQTLNHNVMYWYQQKSSQAPKLLFHYYDKDFNNEADTPDNFQSRRPNTSFCFLDIRSPGLGDTAMYLCATSLEGDQPQHFGDGTRLSIL.

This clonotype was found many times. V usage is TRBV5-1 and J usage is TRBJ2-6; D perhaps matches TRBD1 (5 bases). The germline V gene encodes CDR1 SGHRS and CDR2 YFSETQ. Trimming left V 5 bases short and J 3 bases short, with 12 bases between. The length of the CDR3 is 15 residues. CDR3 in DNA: TGCGCCAGCAGTTTAGGGGCCGTTGGGGCCAACGTCCTGACTTTC. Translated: CASSLGAVGANVLTF.

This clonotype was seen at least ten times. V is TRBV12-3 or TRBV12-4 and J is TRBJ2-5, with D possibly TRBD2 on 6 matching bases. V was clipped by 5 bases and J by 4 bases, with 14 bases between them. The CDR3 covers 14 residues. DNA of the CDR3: TGTGCCAGCAGTCCTTCTGGAGGGCGAGAGACCCAGTACTTC. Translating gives CASSPSGGRETQYF.